The sequence of this T cell receptor (beta chain) was determined in a study of vaccination effects on CD4 cells after COVID-19. The method was immunoSEQ multiplex PCR; TCRdb's version includes in-frame clones alone and lacks a portion of them. The sample includes fewer than 85,000 clones, roughly 76% seen only once; the top ten take 0.9% to 1%. The J segment lost 5 bases and the V segment lost 3 bases, leaving 6 bases of the junction unmatched. Germline CDR1 is LGHDT and CDR2 is YNNKEL (reference sequence). The CDR3 sequence is 16 residues long. Notes on this clone: What it recognizes is unknown.

Sequencing in the ViraFEST assay came after antigen-specific CD4+ T cells had been expanded with viral peptide pools, which were used to stimulate PBMC. Isolating CD4+ T cells followed more than 9 days of culture. Subjects were given two BNT162b2 or mRNA-1273 vaccine doses. Prior SARS-CoV-2 infection was absent in the vaccine recipients, as shown by negative nucleocapsid antibodies. The sample was CD4+ T cells from PBMCs cultured with HCoV-OC43 spike peptides, taken after COVID-19 vaccination. Specified subset: HCoV-OC43 spike overlapping peptide pool stimulation. V gene TRBV3-1 (or the pseudogene TRBV3-2) combines with J gene TRBJ2-1; 11 nucleotides align to TRBD2. This receptor was identified in a human donor who received a COVID-19 vaccine. CDR3 DNA: TGTGCCAGCAGCCAGCCTCTAGCGGGGGGCCACAATGAGCAGTTCTTC. It yields the protein CASSQPLAGGHNEQFF.